Below, 30 T cell receptor beta chains from the same sample are listed, as sequenced in a study of CD8+ T cells in alopecia areata. Extracted RNA was reverse transcribed into cDNA, the sequencing template. Some clones are missing from TCRdb's copy, which holds only in-frame ones; the method was immunoSEQ multiplex PCR. The repertoire holds about 200,000 clones, approximately 38% seen once, with almost 0.5% in the top ten. Treatment described: oral pan-JAK inhibitor, 5-10 mg twice daily. The input for sequencing was CD4+ T cells sorted from blood, taken at approximately week 30, from a patient treated with tofacitinib. These receptors were obtained from a human donor with alopecia areata.

The rearrangement links TRBV29-1 to TRBJ1-1, with 7 positions matching TRBD1. Germline assignment: CDR1 SQVTM and CDR2 ANQGSEA. V was clipped by 8 bases and J by 3 bases; unmatched bases: 15. The CDR3 is made up of 15 amino acids. In DNA form, the CDR3 reads TGCAGCTACTTCACAGGGGTCCCGGGGGACACTGAAGCTTTCTTT. Translation gives CSYFTGVPGDTEAFF.

The chain couples TRBV7-9 to TRBJ2-1; TRBD2 aligns across 8 bases. Germline V gives CDR1 SEHNR, CDR2 FQNEAQ (reference sequence). With 3 bases clipped from V and 5 bases from J, the junction kept 9 bases outside the gene matches. This CDR3 spans 16 amino acids. The CDR3 DNA follows: TGTGCCAGCAGCTTGTGGACTAGCAGCACACACAATGAGCAGTTCTTC. Amino acids: CASSLWTSSTHNEQFF.

This clone was observed a handful of times. The CDR3 nucleotides are TGCGCCAGCAGCAGGGGACAGCTCAACTACGAGCAGTACTTC. Translated: CASSRGQLNYEQYF. The rearrangement joins TRBV5-1 to TRBJ2-7, with 7 bases aligning to TRBD1. This CDR3 contains 14 residues. The germline V gene encodes CDR1 SGHRS and CDR2 YFSETQ. V shed 4 bases and J 3 bases; nucleotides not matched to a gene: 7. Drawing the rest from reference TRBV5-1 and TRBJ2-7, the complete variable domain is KAGVTQTPRYLIKTRGQQVTLSCSPISGHRSVSWYQQTPGQGLQFLFEYFSETQRNKGNFPGRFSGRQFSNSRSEMNVSTLELGDSALYLCASSRGQLNYEQYFGPGTRLTVT.

The chain joins TRBV18 to TRBJ2-1; D might be TRBD2 (5 bases). Trimming cost V 3 bases and J 10 bases, with 13 bases left between them. The CDR3 extends over 13 amino acids. Looked up from germline, CDR1 is KGHSH and CDR2 is LQKENI. Written as DNA, the CDR3 is TGTGCCAGCTCACCCTTCGGGGTAGTGGAGCAGTTCTTC. Protein product: CASSPFGVVEQFF.

The chain couples TRBV4-1 to TRBJ1-1; tentatively, D is TRBD1 (5 bases). The CDR3 consists of 13 residues. Looked up from germline, CDR1 is MGHRA and CDR2 is YSYEKL. V was shortened by 6 bases and J by 7 bases, with 15 bases between the two germline ends. The CDR3 sequence: CASRKVGAVEAFF. The DNA of the CDR3 is TGCGCCAGCAGGAAGGTCGGGGCAGTTGAAGCTTTCTTT.

The rearrangement links TRBV5-4 to TRBJ2-3, with 9 nucleotides matching TRBD1. The V gene end was trimmed by 0 bases and the J gene end by 3 bases; junction bases not matched to a gene: 2. The V gene's germline CDR1 is SGHNT and CDR2 YYREEE (reference sequence). This CDR3 is built from 15 residues. CDR3 protein: CASSLDRGRTDTQYF. CDR3 DNA: TGTGCCAGCAGCTTGGACAGGGGGCGGACAGATACGCAGTATTTT.

The chain is built from TRBV4-1 and TRBJ1-2; D not resolved. The CDR3 contains 17 residues. Germline V gene lookup returns CDR1 MGHRA and CDR2 YSYEKL. Trimming cost V 0 bases and J 2 bases, with 16 bases left between them. The DNA for the CDR3 is TGCGCCAGCAGCCAAGATCTTGGGGTTGGCCCAAACTATGGCTACACCTTC. This sequence encodes CASSQDLGVGPNYGYTF.

V is TRBV7-2 and J is TRBJ1-1; D is undetermined. There are 14 residues in the CDR3. Germline V lookup: CDR1 SGHTA, CDR2 FQGNSA. V shed 3 bases and J shed 0 bases, with 8 bases lying between them. CDR3 sequence reads: CASSFGSLNTEAFF. In DNA form, the CDR3 reads TGTGCCAGCAGCTTCGGCAGTTTGAACACTGAAGCTTTCTTT.

V is TRBV11-2 and J is TRBJ2-5; possibly TRBD1 or TRBD2 for D (5 bases each). Germline CDR1 reads SGHAT; CDR2 reads FQNNGV. The CDR3 contains 14 residues. V was trimmed by 3 bases and J by 5 bases, leaving 13 bases between them. The CDR3 region has the DNA TGTGCCAGCAGCTTGGGGACGGCGCGGGAGACCCAGTACTTC. Translation gives CASSLGTARETQYF. Looking up the rest from reference TRBV11-2 and TRBJ2-5 gives the full variable domain: EAGVAQSPRYKIIEKRQSVAFWCNPISGHATLYWYQQILGQGPKLLIQFQNNGVVDDSQLPKDRFSAERLKGVDSTLKIQPAKLEDSAVYLCASSLGTARETQYFGPGTRLLVL.

This sequence joins TRBV5-1 and TRBJ2-1; TRBD2 matches at 8 bases. V lost 0 bases to trimming and J lost 1 base; unmatched junction nucleotides: 15. The CDR3 extends over 20 amino acids. CDR1 and CDR2 (germline): SGHRS, YFSETQ. CDR3 in amino acids: CASSLAPAGAFESSYNEQFF. CDR3 DNA: TGCGCCAGCAGCTTGGCGCCAGCGGGAGCTTTTGAATCTTCCTACAATGAGCAGTTCTTC.

This chain connects TRBV6-6 to TRBJ1-4; D remains unclear. CDR1 and CDR2 from the germline V gene are MNHNY and SVGAGI (reference sequence). V lost 2 bases to trimming and J lost 7 bases, with 14 bases between them. The CDR3 sequence is 15 residues long. The CDR3 DNA follows: TGTGCCAGCAGTTACGGTGGCAGCGAAGCTGAAAAACTGTTTTTT. Protein sequence: CASSYGGSEAEKLFF.

This clone has a handful of counts. The rearrangement links TRBV7-9 to TRBJ2-1, with D maybe TRBD2 (5 bases). The V gene's germline CDR1 is SEHNR and CDR2 FQNEAQ (reference sequence). There are 15 residues in the CDR3. V was shortened by 5 bases and J by 0 bases, with 11 bases between the two germline ends. The CDR3 nucleotides are TGTGCCAGCAGCGTCTGGGAGAGCTCCTACAATGAGCAGTTCTTC. It encodes CASSVWESSYNEQFF.

This chain connects TRBV29-1 to TRBJ1-2; no clear D. The V and J ends lost 0 bases and 4 bases respectively, with 9 bases between them. This CDR3 region has 13 residues. CDR1 and CDR2 from the germline V gene are SQVTM and ANQGSEA. CDR3 bases: TGCAGCGTTGAAGAGGGCGGCCCCTATGGCTACACCTTC. Translating it yields CSVEEGGPYGYTF.

This clone was seen a handful of times. The J gene is TRBJ1-1, the V gene TRBV30; D gene uncertain. Trimming took 3 bases from V and 4 from J, leaving 9 bases between them. The CDR3 contains 12 residues. The germline V gene has CDR1 GTSNPN and CDR2 SVGIG (reference sequence). The DNA of the CDR3 is TGTGCCTGGAGGGAGTCGGTCACTGAAGCTTTCTTT. Encoded protein: CAWRESVTEAFF. The entire variable domain, with the rest obtained from reference TRBV30 and TRBJ1-1, is as follows: SQTIHQWPATLVQPVGSPLSLECTVEGTSNPNLYWYRQAAGRGLQLLFYSVGIGQISSEVPQNLSASRPQDRQFILSSKKLLLSDSGFYLCAWRESVTEAFFGQGTRLTVV.

The chain has TRBV7-7 and TRBJ2-2, with 9 bases fitting TRBD1. Germline V gene sequence: CDR1 SSHAT, CDR2 FNYEAQ (reference sequence). After removal of 4 bases from V and 5 bases from J, the junction contained 8 bases not matched to a gene. This CDR3 has 16 residues. DNA of the CDR3: TGTGCCAGCAGCTCTCTTTGGACAGGGGCAACCGGGGAGCTGTTTTTT. Translated: CASSSLWTGATGELFF.

This chain joins TRBV9 and TRBJ2-3; no clear D. The CDR3 has 11 residues. The V end was cut by 8 bases, the J end by 2 bases, with 6 bases between. Germline V gene data show CDR1 as SGDLS and CDR2 as YYNGEE. This CDR3 is CASGNTDTQYF. CDR3 bases: TGTGCCAGTGGGAACACAGATACGCAGTATTTT.

The rearrangement joins TRBV29-1 to TRBJ2-1, with no clear D. The CDR3 length is 14 residues. V gave up 6 bases and J gave up 0 bases, with 12 bases separating them. Germline lookup yields CDR1 SQVTM and CDR2 ANQGSEA. CDR3 nucleotides: TGCAGCGTATCTCTTTTAGGCTCCTACAATGAGCAGTTCTTC. Translation gives CSVSLLGSYNEQFF.

The chain is built from TRBV5-1 and TRBJ2-5; TRBD2 aligns across 10 bases. Trimming at V came to 4 bases and at J to 6 bases, leaving 12 bases not matched to a gene. The CDR3 contains 16 residues. Germline values: CDR1 SGHRS, CDR2 YFSETQ. The CDR3 nucleotides read TGCGCCAGCAGCCCGAGCGTGGCTAGCGGGAGTCAGACCCAGTACTTC. The encoded protein is CASSPSVASGSQTQYF.

This sequence joins TRBV6-1 and TRBJ2-7; TRBD2 is a possible D gene (5 bases). The CDR3 extends over 13 amino acids. The ends were cut back, 6 bases at V and 0 bases at J, with 9 bases in the middle. Germline V gene sequence: CDR1 MNHNS, CDR2 SASEGT. The CDR3 region is CASRLRDSYEQYF. The CDR3 bases are TGTGCCAGCAGGCTACGGGACTCCTACGAGCAGTACTTC.

This clone was recorded a few times. This sequence joins TRBV11-2 and TRBJ2-3, with 9 bases that match TRBD1. Germline loops: CDR1 SGHAT, CDR2 FQNNGV. V gave up 5 bases and J gave up 11 bases; unmatched junction bases: 8. The CDR3 has 13 residues. Written as DNA, the CDR3 is TGTGCCAGCAGCCCCCGGGACAGGGCCGGGCAGTATTTT. Encoded protein: CASSPRDRAGQYF. The whole variable domain, remainder taken from reference TRBV11-2 and TRBJ2-3, is EAGVAQSPRYKIIEKRQSVAFWCNPISGHATLYWYQQILGQGPKLLIQFQNNGVVDDSQLPKDRFSAERLKGVDSTLKIQPAKLEDSAVYLCASSPRDRAGQYFGPGTRLTVL.

The chain recombines TRBV2 with TRBJ2-5, with D tentatively TRBD1 or TRBD2 (5 bases each). The CDR3 spans 16 residues. Looked up from germline, CDR1 is SNHLY and CDR2 is FYNNEI. Trimming took 0 bases from V and 5 from J, leaving 16 bases between them. The CDR3 DNA follows: TGTGCCAGCAGTGAAGCGGAGTCCGCCTGGGGGGAGACCCAGTACTTC. This encodes CASSEAESAWGETQYF.

The J gene is TRBJ2-4, the V gene TRBV27, with D unclear. CDR1 and CDR2 (germline): MNHEY, SMNVEV (reference sequence). The CDR3 runs 14 residues. Trimming cost V 2 bases and J 0 bases, with 5 bases left between them. The DNA for the CDR3 is TGTGCCAGCAGTTTAGGGGTAGCCAAAAACATTCAGTACTTC. Translating it yields CASSLGVAKNIQYF.

This clone was counted only a few times. The chain recombines TRBV5-8 with TRBJ2-3; a possible D gene is TRBD1 (7 bases). Germline assignment: CDR1 SGHTS and CDR2 YDEGEE. The CDR3 totals 17 residues. V lost 0 bases and J lost 0, with 14 bases in between. CDR3 loop: CASSLVQGGTSTDTQYF. DNA of the CDR3: TGTGCCAGCAGCTTGGTTCAGGGGGGTACTAGCACAGATACGCAGTATTTT.

This clone was detected a few times. The chain joins TRBV19 to TRBJ2-1; possibly TRBD1 for D (5 bases). The V end was cut by 6 bases, the J end by 0 bases, with 12 bases between. Germline V gives CDR1 LNHDA, CDR2 SQIVND (reference sequence). This CDR3 comprises 15 residues. The CDR3: CASSQQVSSYNEQFF. CDR3 coding DNA: TGTGCCAGTAGCCAACAGGTGAGCTCCTACAATGAGCAGTTCTTC. Based on the CDR3 plus reference TRBV19 and TRBJ2-1, the full variable domain is DGGITQSPKYLFRKEGQNVTLSCEQNLNHDAMYWYRQDPGQGLRLIYYSQIVNDFQKGDIAEGYSVSREKKESFPLTVTSAQKNPTAFYLCASSQQVSSYNEQFFGPGTRLTVL.

The chain combines TRBV4-2 with TRBJ2-1; D uncertain. The germline V gene has CDR1 LGHNA and CDR2 YNFKEQ. There are 15 residues in the CDR3. Deletions cut 6 bases from V and 7 bases from J, with 19 bases between. CDR3 DNA: TGTGCCAGCAGTTCGTTGTCCCCAACAAAAAATGAGCAGTTCTTC. As protein: CASSSLSPTKNEQFF.

The J gene is TRBJ2-1, the V gene TRBV6-5, with 9 nucleotides matching TRBD1. The germline V gene has CDR1 MNHEY and CDR2 SVGAGI. The CDR3 covers 14 residues. The V and J ends lost 6 bases and 6 bases, in that order; junction bases with no gene match: 6. DNA of the CDR3: TGTGCCAGCAGGTCGGGACAGGGATTCAATGAGCAGTTCTTC. It is translated as CASRSGQGFNEQFF.

V gene TRBV6-1 combines with J gene TRBJ2-2, with D possibly matching TRBD1 (6 bases). V was cut by 4 bases and J by 4 bases, with 13 bases left in between. The CDR3 loop spans 15 amino acids. Germline CDR1 reads MNHNS; CDR2 reads SASEGT. The CDR3 nucleotides read TGTGCCAGCAGTGCACAGGGAGTTGGCACCGGGGAGCTGTTTTTT. As protein: CASSAQGVGTGELFF.

This clone showed up just a few times. The V gene is TRBV6-5, the J gene TRBJ2-7; no reliable D call. The CDR3 is 11 amino acids. The V end was cut by 8 bases, the J end by 3 bases, with 8 bases between. Germline values: CDR1 MNHEY, CDR2 SVGAGI. CDR3 region: CASGSYYEQYF. In DNA, the CDR3 is TGTGCCAGCGGGTCCTACTACGAGCAGTACTTC.

The chain carries TRBV10-2 and TRBJ2-2; D might be TRBD1 or TRBD2, each matching 7 bases. This CDR3 is built from 14 residues. The germline gives CDR1 WSHSY, CDR2 SAAADI. V lost 10 bases to trimming and J lost 5 bases, with 17 bases between them. CDR3: CAIGAGGDTGELFF. CDR3 bases: TGCGCCATCGGCGCAGGGGGGGATACCGGGGAGCTGTTTTTT.

This chain joins TRBV29-1 and TRBJ1-1; 7 positions agree with TRBD1. Germline V lookup: CDR1 SQVTM, CDR2 ANQGSEA. The CDR3 has 14 residues. Trimming cost V 3 bases and J 5 bases; bases outside gene matches: 9. CDR3 sequence reads: CSVERPGGATEAFF. DNA of the CDR3: TGCAGCGTTGAGCGTCCAGGGGGGGCAACTGAAGCTTTCTTT.